These T cell receptor beta chains were read from a single sample in a study of T-cell reconstitution after alpha-beta-depleted transplantation in children. TCRdb re-called the PCR reads with MiXCR, one entry per CDR3 protein. The sample includes roughly 300,000 distinct CDR3 sequences, around 10% of them seen just once. The sequencing used peripheral blood, collected 180 days after TCRalphabeta/CD19-depleted stem cell transplant. The receptors originated from a male patient between 2 and 15 years old who had a stem cell transplant for chronic granulomatous disease, so the T cells may come from the graft donor. Both conserved end residues are part of each CDR3. D genes are given only for firm matches. Clone size is stated in some rows and not others, as once, few, many or a class when expanded.

abundance	d_gene	v_gene	j_gene	CDR3aa	CDR3nt
NA	TRBD1	TRBV23-1	TRBJ2-1	CASSPRGQILTEQFF	TGCGCCAGCAGTCCGAGGGGGCAGATACTTACTGAGCAGTTCTTC
many	NA	TRBV5-1	TRBJ1-2	CASSLDPASYYGYTF	TGCGCCAGCAGCTTGGACCCAGCCAGTTACTATGGCTACACCTTC
many	NA	TRBV7-8	TRBJ1-1	CASSLVGTVNTEAFF	TGTGCCAGCAGCTTAGTAGGGACGGTGAACACTGAAGCTTTCTTT
many	TRBD1	TRBV9	TRBJ2-6	CASSPRTGGGSGANVLTF	TGTGCCAGCAGCCCGCGGACAGGGGGCGGATCTGGGGCCAACGTCCTGACTTTC
many	NA	TRBV12-3/TRBV12-4	TRBJ2-7	CASSFFRSEQYF	TGTGCCAGCAGTTTCTTCCGGAGCGAGCAGTACTTC
many	NA	TRBV6-2/TRBV6-3	TRBJ2-5	CASSYRPITPDPHF	TGTGCCAGCAGTTATAGACCAATCACTCCCGACCCGCACTTC
many	NA	TRBV4-2	TRBJ1-1	CASSQDRGRLGSGTEAFF	TGTGCCAGCAGCCAAGATAGGGGGAGGTTGGGCTCGGGTACTGAAGCTTTCTTT
many	NA	TRBV4-2	TRBJ1-5	CASSQEAGEENQPQHF	TGTGCCAGCAGCCAAGAGGCAGGGGAGGAGAATCAGCCCCAGCATTTT
many	NA	TRBV27	TRBJ2-2	CASSPPYTNTGELFF	TGTGCCAGCAGTCCTCCTTATACGAACACCGGGGAGCTGTTTTTT
many	NA	TRBV11-2	TRBJ2-5	CASSLLGTQYF	TGTGCCAGCAGCTTACTAGGGACCCAGTACTTC
many	TRBD2	TRBV20-1	TRBJ2-7	CSARVVAGYEQYF	TGCAGTGCTAGAGTGGTAGCGGGCTACGAGCAGTACTTC
many	NA	TRBV12-3/TRBV12-4	TRBJ2-2	CASVAGRQSRNTGELFF	TGTGCCAGTGTGGCGGGGCGTCAATCCCGGAACACCGGGGAGCTGTTTTTT
many	TRBD1	TRBV7-8	TRBJ1-4	CASSSGTAATNEKLFF	TGTGCCAGCAGCTCCGGGACAGCTGCGACTAATGAAAAACTGTTTTTT
few	NA	TRBV5-6	TRBJ2-7	CASSPGISCEQYF	TGTGCCAGCAGCCCTGGGATTTCCTGCGAGCAGTACTTC
many	TRBD1	TRBV28	TRBJ1-5	CASSSPKDRALNQPQHF	TGTGCCAGCAGTTCACCCAAAGACAGGGCCCTTAATCAGCCCCAGCATTTT
many	TRBD1	TRBV9	TRBJ2-1	CASSVATGTGRLYNEQFF	TGTGCCAGCAGCGTAGCTACCGGGACAGGTCGCCTCTACAATGAGCAGTTCTTC
many	TRBD2	TRBV6-1	TRBJ2-5	CASTDWGGETQYF	TGTGCCAGCACCGACTGGGGAGGGGAGACCCAGTACTTC
many	TRBD2	TRBV28	TRBJ2-3	CASSLGASGSTDTQYF	TGTGCCAGCAGTTTAGGGGCTAGCGGAAGCACAGATACGCAGTATTTT
NA	NA	TRBV7-3	TRBJ2-1	CASWGQLTQGRLDEQFF	TGTGCCTCCTGGGGGCAGCTGACTCAGGGGAGATTGGATGAGCAGTTCTTC
many	NA	TRBV10-2	TRBJ2-3	CASSADKVDTQYF	TGCGCCAGCAGTGCGGACAAAGTGGATACGCAGTATTTT
many	TRBD2	TRBV19	TRBJ2-7	CASSRFSGGNYEQYF	TGTGCCAGTAGTCGGTTCAGCGGGGGGAACTACGAGCAGTACTTC
few	NA	TRBV12-3/TRBV12-4	TRBJ2-2	CASSSTGPLVGELFF	TGTGCCAGCAGCTCCACCGGGCCCCTGGTCGGGGAGCTGTTTTTT
NA	NA	TRBV28	TRBJ2-1	CARGPRAWTAAYNEQFF	TGTGCCAGGGGCCCCCGGGCATGGACGGCTGCCTACAATGAGCAGTTCTTC
many	TRBD1	TRBV11-2	TRBJ2-4	CASSLGQGLSKNIQYF	TGTGCCAGCAGCCTAGGACAGGGCCTCTCCAAAAACATTCAGTACTTC
many	NA	TRBV5-1	TRBJ1-2	CASSPGSILGGYTF	TGCGCCAGCAGCCCGGGGTCCATTCTCGGTGGCTACACCTTC
few	NA	TRBV29-1	TRBJ1-2	CSVVVRWREGRYGYTF	TGCAGCGTTGTAGTAAGGTGGAGGGAAGGTCGCTATGGCTACACCTTC
many	NA	TRBV20-1	TRBJ2-7	CSAVGSSPYEQYF	TGCAGTGCTGTGGGGTCTAGTCCCTACGAGCAGTACTTC
NA	NA	TRBV5-1	TRBJ1-1	CASSLRELGTEAFF	TGCGCCAGCAGCTTGAGGGAGCTTGGGACTGAAGCTTTCTTT
many	NA	TRBV6-5	TRBJ2-7	CAVGIYEQYF	TGTGCTGTCGGTATCTACGAGCAGTACTTC
many	TRBD2	TRBV20-1	TRBJ2-2	CSAEGLAGGRDTGELFF	TGCAGTGCCGAGGGACTAGCGGGTGGTCGGGACACCGGGGAGCTGTTTTTT
many	NA	TRBV15	TRBJ1-6	CATSILGGRGSPLHF	TGTGCCACCAGCATCCTCGGGGGAAGGGGGTCACCCCTCCACTTT
many	NA	TRBV10-2	TRBJ2-2	CASNDGGGELFF	TGCGCCAGCAATGACGGTGGCGGGGAGCTGTTTTTT
many	NA	TRBV20-1	TRBJ2-1	CSARVTSGRRFF	TGCAGTGCTAGGGTGACCTCGGGACGTCGCTTCTTC
many	TRBD1	TRBV2	TRBJ1-5	CASKEGASQPQHF	TGTGCCAGCAAAGAGGGGGCCTCGCAGCCCCAGCATTTT
many	NA	TRBV21-1	TRBJ1-3	CASSKALFSFSGNTIYF	TGTGCCAGCAGCAAAGCGCTTTTCTCATTCTCTGGAAACACCATATATTTT
many	TRBD1	TRBV12-3/TRBV12-4	TRBJ1-1	CASSSPDRLNTEAFF	TGTGCCAGCAGTTCCCCGGACAGGTTGAACACTGAAGCTTTCTTT
many	NA	TRBV27	TRBJ1-2	CASGVGYGYTF	TGTGCCAGCGGGGTCGGGTATGGCTACACCTTC
many	TRBD1	TRBV5-1	TRBJ1-2	CASSYTGQSIYGYTF	TGCGCCAGCAGCTACACGGGACAGTCTATCTATGGCTACACCTTC
many	TRBD1	TRBV9	TRBJ2-5	CASSVGQGNQETQYF	TGTGCCAGCAGCGTAGGACAGGGGAATCAAGAGACCCAGTACTTC
NA	TRBD2	TRBV7-6	TRBJ2-5	CASSTSAGNQETQYF	TGTGCCAGCAGCACCTCAGCGGGGAACCAAGAGACCCAGTACTTC
few	TRBD2	TRBV20-1	TRBJ2-7	CSAGFLAGGLEQYF	TGCAGTGCTGGTTTCCTAGCGGGAGGTCTAGAGCAGTACTTC
many	NA	TRBV7-3	TRBJ2-2	CASSLSGEGTGELFF	TGTGCCAGCAGCTTAAGTGGAGAGGGGACCGGGGAGCTGTTTTTT
many	TRBD2	TRBV6-4	TRBJ2-1	CASSPRGGDEQFF	TGTGCCAGCAGTCCCCGGGGGGGCGATGAGCAGTTCTTC
many	TRBD2	TRBV7-2	TRBJ2-1	CASSFPGLVLYEQFF	TGTGCCAGCAGCTTCCCCGGACTAGTCCTCTATGAGCAGTTCTTC
many	NA	TRBV4-3	TRBJ2-7	CASSLRDGNYEQYF	TGCGCCAGCAGCCTCCGGGACGGAAACTACGAGCAGTACTTC
many	TRBD2	TRBV12-3/TRBV12-4	TRBJ2-1	CASSFTLSGRAQEQFF	TGTGCCAGCAGTTTCACCCTTAGCGGGAGGGCCCAGGAGCAGTTCTTC
many	NA	TRBV28	TRBJ2-5	CASSLSVTGENQETQYF	TGTGCCAGCAGTTTATCTGTTACAGGCGAAAACCAAGAGACCCAGTACTTC
many	NA	TRBV25-1	TRBJ2-3	CASSDPRRSTDTQYF	TGTGCCAGCAGTGATCCGAGAAGAAGCACAGATACGCAGTATTTT